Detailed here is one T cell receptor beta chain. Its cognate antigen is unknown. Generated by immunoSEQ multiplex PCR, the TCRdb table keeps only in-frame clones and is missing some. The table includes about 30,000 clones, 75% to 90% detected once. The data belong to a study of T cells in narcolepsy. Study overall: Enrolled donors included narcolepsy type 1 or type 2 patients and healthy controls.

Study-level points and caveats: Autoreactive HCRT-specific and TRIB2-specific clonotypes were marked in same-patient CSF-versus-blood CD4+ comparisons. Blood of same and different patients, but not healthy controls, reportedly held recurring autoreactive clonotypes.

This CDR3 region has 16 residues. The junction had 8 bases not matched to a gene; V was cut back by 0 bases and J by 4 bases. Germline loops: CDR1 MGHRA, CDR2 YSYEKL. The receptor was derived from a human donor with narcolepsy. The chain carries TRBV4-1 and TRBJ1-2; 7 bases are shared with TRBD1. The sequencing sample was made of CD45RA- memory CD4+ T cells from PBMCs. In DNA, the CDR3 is TGCGCCAGCAGCCAAGATCCCACAGGGGAACCCTATGGCTACACCTTC. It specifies CASSQDPTGEPYGYTF.